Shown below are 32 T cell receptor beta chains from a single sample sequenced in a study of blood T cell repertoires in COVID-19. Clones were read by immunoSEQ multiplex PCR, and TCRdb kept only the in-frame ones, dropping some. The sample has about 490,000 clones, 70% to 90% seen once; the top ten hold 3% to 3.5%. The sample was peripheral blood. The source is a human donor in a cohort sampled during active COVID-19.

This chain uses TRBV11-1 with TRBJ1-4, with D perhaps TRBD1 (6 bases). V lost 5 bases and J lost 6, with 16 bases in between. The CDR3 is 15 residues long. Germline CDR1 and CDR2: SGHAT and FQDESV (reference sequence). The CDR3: CASSQRQEAHEKLFF. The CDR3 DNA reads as TGTGCCAGCAGCCAGAGACAGGAGGCACATGAAAAACTGTTTTTT.

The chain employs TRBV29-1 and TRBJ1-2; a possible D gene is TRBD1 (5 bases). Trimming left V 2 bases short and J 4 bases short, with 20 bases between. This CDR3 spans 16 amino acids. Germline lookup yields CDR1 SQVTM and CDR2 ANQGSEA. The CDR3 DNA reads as TGCAGCGTTGAAACTCAGACCCTAAGGGGTCTCTATGGCTACACCTTC. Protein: CSVETQTLRGLYGYTF.

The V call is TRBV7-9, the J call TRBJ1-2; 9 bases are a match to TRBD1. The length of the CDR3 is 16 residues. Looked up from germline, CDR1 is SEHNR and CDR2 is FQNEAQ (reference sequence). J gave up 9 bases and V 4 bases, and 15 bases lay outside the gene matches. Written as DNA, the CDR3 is TGTGCCAGCAGCTCATTTTGGACAGGGGCAGGGGAATGCTACACCTTC. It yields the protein CASSSFWTGAGECYTF.

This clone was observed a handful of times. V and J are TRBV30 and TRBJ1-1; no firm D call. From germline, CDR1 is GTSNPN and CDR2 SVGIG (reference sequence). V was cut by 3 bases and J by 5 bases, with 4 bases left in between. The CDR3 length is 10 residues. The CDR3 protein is CAWRQTEAFF. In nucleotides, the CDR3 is TGTGCCTGGAGACAGACTGAAGCTTTCTTT.

CDR3 in amino acids: CASSPTGITYEQYF. CDR3 in DNA: TGTGCCAGCTCACCGACAGGGATCACCTACGAGCAGTACTTC. The chain combines TRBV18 with TRBJ2-7; 7 bases map to TRBD1. Unmatched junction bases numbered 4, after V lost 3 bases and J lost 2 bases. The CDR3 extends over 14 amino acids. Germline assignment: CDR1 KGHSH and CDR2 LQKENI.

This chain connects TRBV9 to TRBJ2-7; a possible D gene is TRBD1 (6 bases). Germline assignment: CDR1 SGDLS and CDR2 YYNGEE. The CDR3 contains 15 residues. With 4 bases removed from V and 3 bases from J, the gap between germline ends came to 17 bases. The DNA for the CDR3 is TGTGCCAGCAGCATCAGACAGGATTCGATCTACGAGCAGTACTTC. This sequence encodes CASSIRQDSIYEQYF.

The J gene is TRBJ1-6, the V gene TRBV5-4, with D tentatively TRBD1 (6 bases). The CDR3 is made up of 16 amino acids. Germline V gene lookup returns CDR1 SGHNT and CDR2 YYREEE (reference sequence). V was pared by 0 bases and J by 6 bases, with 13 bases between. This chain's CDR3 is CASSLEGTLPNSPLHF. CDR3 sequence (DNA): TGTGCCAGCAGCTTGGAGGGGACACTCCCTAATTCACCCCTCCACTTT.

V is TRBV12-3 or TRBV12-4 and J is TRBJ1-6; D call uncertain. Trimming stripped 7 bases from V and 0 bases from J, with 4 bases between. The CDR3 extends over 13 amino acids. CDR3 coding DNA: TGTGCCAGCACCTTCTCCTATAATTCACCCCTCCACTTT. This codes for CASTFSYNSPLHF.

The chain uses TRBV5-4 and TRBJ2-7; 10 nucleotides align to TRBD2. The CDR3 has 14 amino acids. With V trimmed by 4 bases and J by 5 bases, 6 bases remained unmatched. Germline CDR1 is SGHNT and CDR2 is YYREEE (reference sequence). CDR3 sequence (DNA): TGTGCCAGCAGCAGTACCGGGACTAGCGACGAGCAGTACTTC. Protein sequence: CASSSTGTSDEQYF.

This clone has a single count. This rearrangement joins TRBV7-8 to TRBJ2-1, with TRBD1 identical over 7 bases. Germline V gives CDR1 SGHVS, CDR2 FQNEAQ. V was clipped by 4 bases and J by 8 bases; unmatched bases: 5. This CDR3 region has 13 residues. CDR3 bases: TGTGCCAGCAGCTATCGGACAGGTGATGAGCAGTTCTTC. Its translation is CASSYRTGDEQFF.

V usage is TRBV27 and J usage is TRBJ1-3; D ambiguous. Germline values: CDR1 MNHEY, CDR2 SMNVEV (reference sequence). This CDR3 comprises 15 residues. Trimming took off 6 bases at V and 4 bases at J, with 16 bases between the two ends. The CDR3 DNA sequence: TGTGCCAGCAGGGCCAATGGAGGGAACGGAAACACCATATATTTT. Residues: CASRANGGNGNTIYF.

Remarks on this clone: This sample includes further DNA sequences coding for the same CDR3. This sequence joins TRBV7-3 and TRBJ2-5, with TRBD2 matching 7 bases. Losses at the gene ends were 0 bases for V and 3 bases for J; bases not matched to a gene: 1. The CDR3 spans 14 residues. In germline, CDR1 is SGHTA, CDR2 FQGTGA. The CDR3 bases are TGTGCCAGCAGCTTAACGGGAGGGGAAGAGACCCAGTACTTC. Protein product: CASSLTGGEETQYF.

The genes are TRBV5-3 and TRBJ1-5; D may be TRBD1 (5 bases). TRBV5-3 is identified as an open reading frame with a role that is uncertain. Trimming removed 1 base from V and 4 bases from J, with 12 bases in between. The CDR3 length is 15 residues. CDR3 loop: CARSLRAGGNQPQHF. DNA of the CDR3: TGTGCCAGAAGCTTGCGGGCGGGGGGAAATCAGCCCCAGCATTTT.

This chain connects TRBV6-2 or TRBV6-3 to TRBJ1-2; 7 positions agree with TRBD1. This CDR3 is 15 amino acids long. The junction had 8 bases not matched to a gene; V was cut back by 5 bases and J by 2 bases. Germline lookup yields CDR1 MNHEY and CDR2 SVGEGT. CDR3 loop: CASSTGTAPNYGYTF. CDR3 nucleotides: TGTGCCAGCAGTACTGGGACAGCTCCAAACTATGGCTACACCTTC.

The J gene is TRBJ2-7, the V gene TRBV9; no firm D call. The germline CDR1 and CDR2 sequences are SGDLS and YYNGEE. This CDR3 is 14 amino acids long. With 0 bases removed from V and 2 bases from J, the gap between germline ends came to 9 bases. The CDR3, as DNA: TGTGCCAGCAGCGTAGATCAGTTTACCTACGAGCAGTACTTC. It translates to CASSVDQFTYEQYF.

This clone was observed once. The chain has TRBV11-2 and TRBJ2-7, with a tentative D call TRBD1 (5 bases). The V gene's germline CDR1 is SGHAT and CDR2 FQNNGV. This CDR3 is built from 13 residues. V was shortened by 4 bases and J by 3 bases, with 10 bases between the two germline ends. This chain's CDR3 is CASSYETGYEQYF. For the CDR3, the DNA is TGTGCCAGCAGCTACGAAACAGGCTACGAGCAGTACTTC.

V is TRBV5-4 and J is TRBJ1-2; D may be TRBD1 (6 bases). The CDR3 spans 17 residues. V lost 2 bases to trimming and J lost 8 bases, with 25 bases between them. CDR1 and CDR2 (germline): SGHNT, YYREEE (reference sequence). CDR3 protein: CASSFDRLGQGLRGYTF. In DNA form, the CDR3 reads TGTGCCAGCAGCTTTGATCGGTTGGGACAAGGGTTGAGGGGCTACACCTTC.

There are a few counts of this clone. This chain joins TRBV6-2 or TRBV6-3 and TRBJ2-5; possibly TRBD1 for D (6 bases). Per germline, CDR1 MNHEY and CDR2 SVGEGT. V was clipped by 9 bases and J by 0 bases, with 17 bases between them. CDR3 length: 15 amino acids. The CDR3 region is CASSQGQVYQETQYF. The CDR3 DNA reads TGTGCCAGTAGCCAGGGGCAGGTGTACCAAGAGACCCAGTACTTC.

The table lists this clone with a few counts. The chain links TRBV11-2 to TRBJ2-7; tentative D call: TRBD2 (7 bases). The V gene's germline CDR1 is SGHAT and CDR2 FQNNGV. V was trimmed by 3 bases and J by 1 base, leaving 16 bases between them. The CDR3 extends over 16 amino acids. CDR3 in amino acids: CASSFRGADGSYEQYF. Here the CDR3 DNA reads TGTGCCAGCAGCTTTCGGGGGGCCGACGGTTCCTACGAGCAGTACTTC.

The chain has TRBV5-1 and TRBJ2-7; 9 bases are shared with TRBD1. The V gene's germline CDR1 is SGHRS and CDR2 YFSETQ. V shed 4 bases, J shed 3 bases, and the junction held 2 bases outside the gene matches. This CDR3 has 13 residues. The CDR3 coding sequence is TGCGCCAGCAGCACGACAGGGGGCTACGAGCAGTACTTC. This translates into CASSTTGGYEQYF.

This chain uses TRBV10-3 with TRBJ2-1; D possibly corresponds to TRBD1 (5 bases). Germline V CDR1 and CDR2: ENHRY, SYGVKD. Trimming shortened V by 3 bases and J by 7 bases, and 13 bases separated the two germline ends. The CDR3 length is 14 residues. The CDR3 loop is CAISEGAGINEQFF. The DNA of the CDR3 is TGTGCCATCAGTGAAGGGGCAGGCATTAATGAGCAGTTCTTC.

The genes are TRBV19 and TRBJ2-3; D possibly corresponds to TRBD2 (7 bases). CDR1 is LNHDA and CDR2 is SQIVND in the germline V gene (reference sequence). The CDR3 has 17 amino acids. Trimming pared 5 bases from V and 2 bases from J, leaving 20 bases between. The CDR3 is CASSLWGASGHTDTQYF. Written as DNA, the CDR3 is TGTGCCAGTAGTCTGTGGGGGGCTAGCGGTCACACAGATACGCAGTATTTT.

This chain's CDR3 is CASSGQGIYEQYF. The CDR3 nucleotides read TGCGCCAGCAGTGGACAGGGGATATACGAGCAGTACTTC. V usage is TRBV5-1 and J usage is TRBJ2-7; 9 bases align to TRBD1. This CDR3 has 13 residues. V shed 5 bases, J shed 4 bases, and the junction held 4 bases outside the gene matches. Germline V gene data show CDR1 as SGHRS and CDR2 as YFSETQ.

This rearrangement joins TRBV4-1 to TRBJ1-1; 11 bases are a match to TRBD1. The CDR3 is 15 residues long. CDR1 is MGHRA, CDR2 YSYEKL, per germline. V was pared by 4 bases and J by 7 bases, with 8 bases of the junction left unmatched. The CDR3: CASSLGQGARVEAFF. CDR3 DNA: TGCGCCAGCAGCCTTGGACAGGGGGCGAGAGTTGAAGCTTTCTTT.

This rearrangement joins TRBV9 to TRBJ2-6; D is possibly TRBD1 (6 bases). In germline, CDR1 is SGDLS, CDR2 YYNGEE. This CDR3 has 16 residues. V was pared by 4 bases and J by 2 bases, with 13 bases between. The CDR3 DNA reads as TGTGCCAGCAGCCCCAGACAGGTTCCTGGGGCCAACGTCCTGACTTTC. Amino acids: CASSPRQVPGANVLTF.

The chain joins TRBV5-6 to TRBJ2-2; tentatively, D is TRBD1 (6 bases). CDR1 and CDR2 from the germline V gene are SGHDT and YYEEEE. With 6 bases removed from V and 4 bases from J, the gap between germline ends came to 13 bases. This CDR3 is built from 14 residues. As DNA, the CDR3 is TGTGCCAGCATCGAGTACAGGGCCACCGGGGAGCTGTTTTTT. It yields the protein CASIEYRATGELFF.

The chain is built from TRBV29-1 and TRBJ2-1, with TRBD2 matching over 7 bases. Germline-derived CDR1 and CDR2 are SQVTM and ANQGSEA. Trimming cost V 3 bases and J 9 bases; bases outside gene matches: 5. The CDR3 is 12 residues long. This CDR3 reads CSVDGLVGEQFF. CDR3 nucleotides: TGCAGCGTTGATGGACTAGTCGGTGAGCAGTTCTTC.

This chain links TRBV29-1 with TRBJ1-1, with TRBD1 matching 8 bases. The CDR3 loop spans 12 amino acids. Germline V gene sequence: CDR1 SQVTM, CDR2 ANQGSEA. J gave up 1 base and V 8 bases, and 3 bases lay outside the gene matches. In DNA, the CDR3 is TGCAGCTGTGACAGGGGGAACACTGAAGCTTTCTTT. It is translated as CSCDRGNTEAFF.

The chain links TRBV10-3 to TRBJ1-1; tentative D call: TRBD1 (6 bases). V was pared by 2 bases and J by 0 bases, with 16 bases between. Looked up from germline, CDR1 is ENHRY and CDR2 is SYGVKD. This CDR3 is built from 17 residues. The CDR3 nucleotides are TGTGCCATCAGTGAGAATCGGGGGGGGCGCTTGAACACTGAAGCTTTCTTT. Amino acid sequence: CAISENRGGRLNTEAFF.

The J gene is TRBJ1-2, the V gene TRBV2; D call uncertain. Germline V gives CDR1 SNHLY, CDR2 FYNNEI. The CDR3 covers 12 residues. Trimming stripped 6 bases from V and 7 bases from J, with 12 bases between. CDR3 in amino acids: CASREELGGYTF. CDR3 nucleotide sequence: TGTGCCAGCAGGGAGGAGTTAGGTGGCTACACCTTC.

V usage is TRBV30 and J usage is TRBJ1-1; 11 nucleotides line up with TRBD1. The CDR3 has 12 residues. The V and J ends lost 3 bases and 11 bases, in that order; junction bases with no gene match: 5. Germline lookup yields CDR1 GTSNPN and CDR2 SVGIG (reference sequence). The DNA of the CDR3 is TGTGCCTGGAGAGGGGGACAGGGGGACGCTTTCTTT. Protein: CAWRGGQGDAFF.

The CDR3 DNA reads TGTGCCACCGGCGGGACGACCGGCAATGAGCAGTTCTTC. This gives the protein CATGGTTGNEQFF. J is TRBJ2-1 and V is TRBV24-1, with D possibly matching TRBD2 (6 bases). Between the trimmed V and J ends, which lost 9 bases and 6 bases, there was a span of 14 bases. This CDR3 has 13 amino acids. CDR1 is KGHDR, CDR2 SFDVKD, per germline.